This T cell receptor (beta chain) emerged from a study of regulatory T cells in long-lasting Graves disease. Time point defined: newly diagnosed GD, antithyroid drugs for less than 3 months. RNA isolated from PBMCs was used to make the TCR library. Both iRepertoire HTBI primers and Arm-PCR of CDR3 regions were used to build the TCR beta libraries. TCRdb redid the calling of the multiplex PCR reads with MiXCR, one entry per CDR3 protein. The sample shows about 330,000 distinct CDR3 sequences, roughly 16% of them seen only once. The CDR3 is 12 residues long. V was shortened by 5 bases and J by 7 bases, with 12 bases between the two germline ends. Germline V lookup: CDR1 MNHEY, CDR2 SMNVEV (reference sequence). These sequences were also reported in another study, on T cells in Graves' hyperthyroidism and ophthalmopathy.

The source material was peripheral blood mononuclear cells (PBMCs), sampled at new diagnosis, from a patient treated with antithyroid drugs. This TCR came from a woman aged 18-35 years with Graves disease. The chain combines TRBV27 with TRBJ2-7; the D gene is possibly TRBD2 (5 bases). The CDR3 coding sequence is TGTGCCAGCAGTAGAGGGCCCAGGGAGCAGTACTTC. Protein product: CASSRGPREQYF.